This T cell receptor beta chain was profiled in a study of T cell changes during pregnancy in multiple sclerosis. Sequenced by immunoSEQ multiplex PCR; TCRdb stores in-frame clones only, minus some. The data hold about 43,000 clones, with 90% observed a single time. V lost 5 bases to trimming and J lost 0 bases; unmatched junction nucleotides: 0. Germline CDR1 and CDR2: MNHNY and SVGAGI (reference sequence). This CDR3 comprises 14 residues. Material: peripheral blood, obtained in the second trimester of pregnancy. The chain joins TRBV6-6 to TRBJ2-1, with TRBD2 matching 8 bases. This TCR was recovered from a female donor in good health, enrolled as a control in a pregnancy study. CDR3 sequence reads: CASSSGSSYNEQFF. CDR3 sequence (DNA): TGTGCCAGCAGTAGCGGGAGCTCCTACAATGAGCAGTTCTTC.